This T cell receptor beta chain was retrieved from a study of blood T cell repertoires in COVID-19. Study summary: T cells, B-cell-depleted T cells, or PBMCs supplied cDNA or gDNA.

After removal of 6 bases from V and 4 bases from J, the junction contained 2 bases not matched to a gene. This CDR3 comprises 14 residues. CDR1 LNHDA and CDR2 SQIVND come from the germline V gene (reference sequence). Produced via immunoSEQ multiplex PCR; TCRdb's table is partial and in-frame only. The sample comprises about 250,000 clones, 70% to 90% of which are singletons, and 3% rests with the top ten. The chain carries TRBV19 and TRBJ1-4, with 10 bases identical to TRBD1. The material sequenced was peripheral blood. The source of this sequence is a woman aged 30 to 39 with active or convalescent COVID-19. CDR3 sequence reads: CASSWTGGNEKLFF. The CDR3 DNA reads TGTGCCAGTAGCTGGACAGGGGGTAATGAAAAACTGTTTTTT.